This entry describes one TCR beta chain. V lost 1 base to trimming and J lost 6 bases; unmatched junction nucleotides: 3. This CDR3 contains 15 residues. Germline lookup yields CDR1 SGHAT and CDR2 FQNNGV. The participants were between about 18 and 90 years old and came from 24 US areas. Participant-given clinical history determined each cohort assignment. This record belongs to a study of blood T cell repertoires in COVID-19. In the study overall: Acute-phase and convalescent COVID-19 samples originated in the United States, Italy and Spain. PBMCs, B-cell-depleted T cells, or T cells provided the cDNA or gDNA that made up the material.

This table comes from immunoSEQ multiplex PCR, and its TCRdb copy is limited to in-frame clones, with some not included. The table has 300,000 to 500,000 clones, roughly 90% seen once. This TCR was sampled from a woman aged 25 to 39 with acute COVID-19. Input material: PBMCs or T cells enriched from blood (not recorded which). The V and J genes are TRBV11-2 and TRBJ1-6, with 7 nucleotides matching TRBD1. The CDR3 region has the DNA TGTGCCAGCAGCTTAGGGGGGACAGTTAATTCACCCCTCCACTTT. It is translated as CASSLGGTVNSPLHF. Filled out from reference TRBV11-2 and TRBJ1-6, the complete variable domain reads EAGVAQSPRYKIIEKRQSVAFWCNPISGHATLYWYQQILGQGPKLLIQFQNNGVVDDSQLPKDRFSAERLKGVDSTLKIQPAKLEDSAVYLCASSLGGTVNSPLHFGNGTRLTVT.